This is a list of T cell receptor beta chains from one sample in a study of CD8 T cells in ankylosing spondylitis. TCRdb reprocessed the 5' RACE reads via MiXCR and lists one record per CDR3 protein. The sample includes just under 350,000 distinct CDR3 sequences, around 15% of them seen just once. Specimen: blood, either unsorted or a sorted T cell fraction (not recorded which). Receptors were obtained from a male donor with ankylosing spondylitis or in good health (not recorded which). The CDR3 runs from the conserved cysteine through the conserved F or W. Each record gives: J gene, V gene, D gene, clone size, CDR3 DNA, CDR3 protein. D genes are given only for firm matches. Rows give clone size only sometimes, using once, few, many, or a class for an expanded clone.

>TRBJ2-3|TRBV3-1|TRBD1|.
TGTGCCAGCAGCCAATTGGGACAGGGGGCGCAGTATTTT
CASSQLGQGAQYF
>TRBJ1-5|TRBV7-9|.|once
TGTGCCAGCAGCCGGCGCCTAGGCCAGCCCCAGCATTTT
CASSRRLGQPQHF
>TRBJ2-7|TRBV5-1|TRBD2|few
TGCGCCAGCAGCTTGGAGGCCAGGGAGGGGTACGAGCAGTACTTC
CASSLEAREGYEQYF
>TRBJ2-7|TRBV5-5|.|few
TGTGCCAGCAGCTGGTATGGGACGGCCTCCTACGAGCAGTACTTC
CASSWYGTASYEQYF
>TRBJ1-2|TRBV12-3/TRBV12-4|TRBD1|many
TGTGCCAGCAGCCTAGGGGGCGCCTATGGCTACACCTTC
CASSLGGAYGYTF
>TRBJ2-1|TRBV5-1|.|many
TGCGCCAGCAGCCGGAGAGGCTACAATGAGCAGTTCTTC
CASSRRGYNEQFF
>TRBJ2-1|TRBV5-1|TRBD2|.
TGCGCCAGCAGCTTGGCCGGGAACGGGGGGGCAAAGAGTGAGCAGTTCTTC
CASSLAGNGGAKSEQFF
>TRBJ1-2|TRBV10-2|.|.
TGCGCCAGCAGTGAGTCGTTAGGGGTGTCGAGATACACCTTC
CASSESLGVSRYTF
>TRBJ2-1|TRBV7-2|TRBD2|.
TGTGCCAGCAGCTTAGTAGTAGCGGGAGGGTCTGAGCAGTTCTTC
CASSLVVAGGSEQFF
>TRBJ2-5|TRBV5-1|.|.
TGCGCCAGCAGCTTGGCCGGTGCGGAGACCCAGTACTTC
CASSLAGAETQYF
>TRBJ1-1|TRBV20-1|.|few
TGCAGTGCTAGAGAACAGCTAAACACTGAAGCTTTCTTT
CSAREQLNTEAFF
>TRBJ1-2|TRBV5-1|.|few
TGCGCCAGCAGATCGGGGGTTATCGACTATGGCTACACCTTC
CASRSGVIDYGYTF
>TRBJ2-1|TRBV6-5|.|few
TGTGCCAGCAGTTACTCTCTAGGGGCCCTTCGTGGGGGAGAGCAGTTCTTC
CASSYSLGALRGGEQFF
>TRBJ1-5|TRBV6-2/TRBV6-3|.|few
TGTGCCAGCAGCAAAAATTCGTGGAATCAGCCCCAGCATTTT
CASSKNSWNQPQHF
>TRBJ2-2|TRBV11-2|.|many
TGTGCCAGCAGCTTATCCGGAGCGAACACCGGGGAGCTGTTTTTT
CASSLSGANTGELFF
>TRBJ2-5|TRBV5-1|.|.
TGCGCCAGCAGCTTGGTGGCTACAGGCCTGGGAGAGACCCAGTACTTC
CASSLVATGLGETQYF
>TRBJ1-1|TRBV29-1|TRBD1|.
TGCAGCGCCAAAGTGGGGACAGGGGGGGAAGGAGCTTTCTTT
CSAKVGTGGEGAFF
>TRBJ2-7|TRBV7-8|.|.
TGTGCCAGCAGCCCCCAGGGCAGCCGTCACTCCTACGAGCAGTACTTC
CASSPQGSRHSYEQYF
>TRBJ1-2|TRBV13|.|few
TGTGCCAGCAGCTTAGGGTTAGGGGTCTATGGCTACACCTTC
CASSLGLGVYGYTF
>TRBJ2-7|TRBV10-2|.|few
TGCGCCAGCAGTGGGAAAGGGGTAGAGCGGACGGCACTCTACGAGCAGTACTTC
CASSGKGVERTALYEQYF
>TRBJ1-6|TRBV12-5|.|.
TGTGCTAGTGGCACCGAACCCCATTCACCCCTCCACTTT
CASGTEPHSPLHF
>TRBJ2-3|TRBV4-2|.|few
TGTGCCAGCAGCCAAGGGTGGGCTAGCACAGATACGCAGTATTTT
CASSQGWASTDTQYF
>TRBJ1-2|TRBV5-6|.|many
TGTGCCAGCAGCTCGGGGTACCGGGGAGATGGCTACACCTTC
CASSSGYRGDGYTF
>TRBJ2-7|TRBV30|TRBD2|.
TGTGCGGTTAGCGGGTCCCTCTACGAGCAGTACTTC
CAVSGSLYEQYF
>TRBJ2-3|TRBV5-1|TRBD2|.
TGCGCCAGCAGCTTGTACGGACTAGCGGGGGGGGCTAGCACAGATACGCAGTATTTT
CASSLYGLAGGASTDTQYF
>TRBJ2-1|TRBV25-1|TRBD1|many
TGTGCCAGCAGTGCCTCGGGGACAGGGAAAGAGTTCTTC
CASSASGTGKEFF
>TRBJ2-5|TRBV27|TRBD1|few
TGTGCCAGCAGTTTATTCCCTCCGGGACAGGGTACAACGGGGAGCGAGACCCAGTACTTC
CASSLFPPGQGTTGSETQYF
>TRBJ2-1|TRBV15|.|few
TGTGCCACCAGCAGCTTTAGCGGCGAAAACAATGAGCAGTTCTTC
CATSSFSGENNEQFF
>TRBJ2-6|TRBV9|.|.
TGTGCCAGCAGCGTACGTAGGGCAGGTTCCGTCCTGACTTTC
CASSVRRAGSVLTF
>TRBJ2-3|TRBV6-5|TRBD2|.
TGTGCCAGCAGTTACGGACTAGAGGTTAGCACAGATACGCAGTATTTT
CASSYGLEVSTDTQYF
>TRBJ1-2|TRBV29-1|.|.
TGCAGCGTTGAAACAGGGTGGTATGGCTACACCTTC
CSVETGWYGYTF
>TRBJ2-1|TRBV3-1|TRBD2|few
TGTGCCAGCAGCCAAGATCCGGGACTAGCGGATTACAATGAGCAGTTCTTC
CASSQDPGLADYNEQFF
>TRBJ2-3|TRBV9|TRBD2|few
TGTGCCAGCAGCCCGCGGACTAGCGGGAGAGGAGCTGATACGCAGTATTTT
CASSPRTSGRGADTQYF
>TRBJ2-7|TRBV24-1|TRBD2|.
TGTGCCACCAGTGCGACTAGCGGGTTGTACGAGCAGTACTTC
CATSATSGLYEQYF
>TRBJ1-2|TRBV20-1|TRBD1|few
TGCAGTGCTAGAGATCCGGACCCAGGGGGGATCTATGGCTACACCTTC
CSARDPDPGGIYGYTF
>TRBJ2-5|TRBV5-1|.|few
TGCGCCAGCAGGCTAGTATTCCAAGAGACCCAGTACTTC
CASRLVFQETQYF
>TRBJ1-1|TRBV11-2|.|few
TGTGCCAGCAGCTTATTCCCCCTCAGGGGAAACACTGAAGCTTTCTTT
CASSLFPLRGNTEAFF
>TRBJ2-2|TRBV30|.|.
TGTGCCTGGAGTGGGGCGAACACCGGGGAGCTGTTTTTT
CAWSGANTGELFF
>TRBJ1-1|TRBV5-1|.|few
TGCGCCAGCAGCCGGACCCCGGGACCCTTAGGGAACACTGAAGCTTTCTTT
CASSRTPGPLGNTEAFF
>TRBJ2-2|TRBV30|.|.
TGTGCCTGGAGCAGGCAGGGAGTTCCCGGGGAGCTGTTTTTT
CAWSRQGVPGELFF
>TRBJ2-5|TRBV5-1|.|medium-sized
TGTGCCAGCAGCTTAGGCAGGGAGACCCAGTACTTC
CASSLGRETQYF
>TRBJ1-2|TRBV20-1|.|few
TGCAGTGCCCCCGCCCCGGGGGGAGCCTATGGCTACACCTTC
CSAPAPGGAYGYTF
>TRBJ1-3|TRBV12-3/TRBV12-4|.|few
TGTGCCAGCAGGCAGGCCGGACGGGCTTTTTCCAGCTCTGGAAACACCATATATTTT
CASRQAGRAFSSSGNTIYF
>TRBJ1-2|TRBV4-1|.|few
TGCGCCAGCAGCGGCAGGGTGTATGGCTACACCTTC
CASSGRVYGYTF
>TRBJ2-4|TRBV28|.|.
TGTGCCAGCAGAGACCATTCCAAAAACATTCAGTACTTC
CASRDHSKNIQYF